The 4 T cell receptor beta chains below all came from one sample that was sequenced in a study of CD4+ T cells in melanoma. TCRdb's copy holds only in-frame clones and misses some; the assay was immunoSEQ multiplex PCR. Seen here are about 140,000 clones, 80% to 95% observed once, and the top ten hold 1.5% to 1.9%. Receptors were obtained from a human donor with melanoma.

The V and J genes are TRBV5-1 and TRBJ1-3; the D is unclear. This CDR3 spans 13 amino acids. Trimming took off 0 bases at V and 4 bases at J, with 5 bases between the two ends. Germline V lookup: CDR1 SGHRS, CDR2 YFSETQ. This CDR3 is CASSLGSGNTIYF. CDR3 DNA: TGCGCCAGCAGCTTGGGGTCGGGAAACACCATATATTTT.

The gene calls are TRBV6-5 and TRBJ1-6; D might be TRBD1 (6 bases). V shed 6 bases and J shed 8 bases, with 14 bases lying between them. This CDR3 spans 14 amino acids. Germline V gives CDR1 MNHEY, CDR2 SVGAGI. The chain's CDR3 is CASSRGPWDSPLHF. The DNA for the CDR3 is TGTGCCAGCAGCAGGGGACCTTGGGATTCACCCCTCCACTTT.

This chain links TRBV7-2 with TRBJ2-1, with 7 bases that match TRBD2. In germline, CDR1 is SGHTA, CDR2 FQGNSA. This CDR3 has 15 residues. With 3 bases clipped from V and 6 bases from J, the junction kept 8 bases outside the gene matches. The CDR3, as DNA: TGTGCCAGCAGCTTGGGGCCCCCTAGCGGCAATGAGCAGTTCTTC. It translates to CASSLGPPSGNEQFF.

This sequence joins TRBV11-1 and TRBJ2-7; TRBD2 agrees at 7 bases. V lost 3 bases, J lost 3 bases, and 2 bases stayed unmatched. In germline, CDR1 is SGHAT, CDR2 FQDESV (reference sequence). This CDR3 region has 13 residues. The CDR3 loop is CASSFSGGYEQYF. The CDR3 DNA reads as TGTGCCAGCAGCTTCTCGGGGGGCTACGAGCAGTACTTC. Based on the CDR3 plus reference TRBV11-1 and TRBJ2-7, the full variable domain is EAEVAQSPRYKITEKSQAVAFWCDPISGHATLYWYRQILGQGPELLVQFQDESVVDDSQLPKDRFSAERLKGVDSTLKIQPAELGDSAMYLCASSFSGGYEQYFGPGTRLTVT.